This T cell receptor (beta chain) was observed in a study of blood T cells in healthy people across ages. J was trimmed by 7 bases and V by 5 bases; bases with no gene match: 8. Germline V gene sequence: CDR1 DFQATT, CDR2 SNEGSKA (reference sequence). The CDR3 runs to 14 residues. A second PCR, run for roughly 7 to 12 cycles, used a sample-barcoded 5' primer plus a J-beta primer mix. A single record per CDR3 protein comes from TCRdb applying MiXCR to the 5' RACE reads. The table lists about 1.1 million distinct CDR3 sequences, under 40% of them singletons. This chain connects TRBV20-1 to TRBJ1-3; 10 positions match TRBD1. Sample: blood. The origin of this receptor is a man aged 18 to 30 in good health. CDR3 in DNA: TGCAGTGCTCCCACCGGGACAGGGGCGAACACCATATATTTT. Protein product: CSAPTGTGANTIYF.